This T cell receptor (beta chain) was sequenced in a study of blood T cell repertoires in COVID-19 (TCRdb year 2020). About the investigation overall: Samples covering the acute and convalescent phases of COVID-19 were provided by collaborators in the United States, Italy and Spain. The prospective study material was composed of cDNA or gDNA derived from T cells, B-cell-depleted T cells, or PBMCs. Deeply sampled blood TCRbeta repertoires from subjects exposed to, actively infected with, or recovered from COVID-19 were included in the dataset. The repertoires were released in a freely available public database intended as a resource for research on the immune response to SARS-CoV-2. Samples came from the ongoing ImmuneRACE study (first 160 participants) plus 1,254 subjects from 6 global collaborators. Sample metadata almost always included a de-identified subject ID, COVID-19 status, age in years and sex. Where available, HLA class I and class II types were obtained from metadata supplied by the sample provider rather than from assay-based typing. What the research found in general, with its limitations: Clinical and demographic metadata were provided uncurated, with the amount varying by source and participant.

In the prospective study, participants were about 18 to 95 years old, resided in about two dozen geographic areas of the United States, and were enrolled through a virtual design. In the prospective study, cohorts were assigned on the basis of participant-reported clinical history obtained from a screening survey and a study questionnaire. Each participant in the prospective study had whole blood, serum and a nasopharyngeal or oropharyngeal swab collected by mobile phlebotomists. Participants in the prospective study had the option to provide additional blood draws and questionnaires over an approximately 2-month period. Before DNA extraction, prospective study blood samples were shipped either frozen or at room temperature. TCRbeta CDR3 regions were amplified from genomic DNA by means of the immunoSEQ Assay, a bias-controlled multiplex PCR. Per the source publication's procedure: The number of nucleated cells in each sample was estimated by amplification of reference gene primers within the assay. Sequence reads were collapsed and filtered to measure the absolute abundance of every unique TCRbeta CDR3 rearrangement. For each sample, productive Simpson clonality was calculated by taking the square root of Simpson's diversity index across productive rearrangements. This is the immuneACCESS table as TCRdb keeps it, with only in-frame sequences that have V and J called. A part of the clones is gone; compared with another copy, unresolved V genes explain less than half, and the rest is unexplained. V and J calls and clone size are given by that table; D and trimming were obtained from the DNA. This sample gives about 200,000 clones in total; about 84% of them show up just once. The ten largest account for 6% to 7.5% of the sample.

Trimmed from V: 6 bases; trimmed from J: 2 bases; junction bases lacking a gene match: 6. The CDR1 and CDR2 encoded by the germline V gene are SGHAT and FQNNGV. Taken from cysteine to phenylalanine, the CDR3 has 14 residues. The retained sequence is limited to the CDR3, 42 bases, with the frame set at the first base. As for this clone: Its target antigen remains unknown. No base qualities exist here, and no much larger clone lies one base off it.

The chain is assembled from TRBV11-2 and TRBJ2-7; 8 central nucleotides agree with TRBD1. Sequencing was performed on PBMCs or T cells enriched from blood (not recorded which). The source of this sequence is a woman aged 40 to 49 with acute COVID-19. CDR3 reads: CASRPTGATYEQYF. The DNA sequence reads TGTGCCAGCAGACCGACAGGGGCGACCTACGAGCAGTACTTC.